The 9 T cell receptor beta chains given below trace back to one sample, sequenced in a study of blood T cells in healthy people across ages. A second PCR of about 6 to 11 cycles used a sample-barcoded 5' primer and a J-beta primer mix. TCRdb processed the 5' RACE reads anew with MiXCR; each CDR3 protein has one entry. Of approximately 490,000 distinct CDR3 sequences listed, 24% are singletons. The sample was also reused in another study, on T cells of mothers and their children.

The sequenced sample consisted of blood. These receptors were taken from a boy between 10 and 17 years old in good health.

The gene calls are TRBV5-1 and TRBJ1-1; D is ambiguous. V gave up 4 bases and J gave up 5 bases, with 12 bases separating them. The CDR3 sequence is 13 residues long. CDR1 is SGHRS and CDR2 is YFSETQ in the germline V gene. CDR3 sequence: CASSPGARTEAFF. In DNA form, the CDR3 reads TGCGCCAGCAGCCCCGGCGCGAGGACTGAAGCTTTCTTT.

V usage is TRBV12-3 or TRBV12-4 and J usage is TRBJ2-1, with 9 bases identical to TRBD2. The CDR3 covers 15 residues. V shed 7 bases, J shed 7 bases, and the junction held 11 bases outside the gene matches. The CDR3, as DNA: TGTGCCAGCACCTATAGCGGGAGTTTAAGGAATGAGCAGTTCTTC. Its protein is CASTYSGSLRNEQFF.

This clonotype appeared a few times. The chain joins TRBV12-3 or TRBV12-4 to TRBJ2-2, with D hard to call. This CDR3 has 14 amino acids. Trimming cost V 7 bases and J 0 bases, with 9 bases left between them. This chain's CDR3 is CASTLVPNTGELFF. As DNA, the CDR3 is TGTGCCAGCACTCTTGTACCGAACACCGGGGAGCTGTTTTTT.

This sequence joins TRBV28 and TRBJ2-5, with 8 bases matching TRBD1. Germline CDR1 is MDHEN and CDR2 is SYDVKM. Trimming removed 5 bases from V and 4 bases from J; junction bases left unmatched: 6. This CDR3 is built from 14 residues. CDR3 nucleotides: TGTGCCAGCAGTCCAGGGGGCGCGAGAGAGACCCAGTACTTC. Its translation is CASSPGGARETQYF.

The gene calls are TRBV27 and TRBJ2-1; 8 bases line up with TRBD1. Germline CDR1 and CDR2: MNHEY and SMNVEV (reference sequence). V was pared by 4 bases and J by 6 bases, with 5 bases of the junction left unmatched. The length of the CDR3 is 14 residues. The CDR3 loop reads CASSSSGQGNEQFF. For the CDR3, the DNA is TGTGCCAGCAGTTCTTCAGGACAGGGCAATGAGCAGTTCTTC.

V and J are TRBV7-2 and TRBJ1-4, with D perhaps matching TRBD1 (5 bases). Trimming pared 1 base from V and 8 bases from J, leaving 14 bases between. The germline gives CDR1 SGHTA, CDR2 FQGNSA. This CDR3 spans 15 amino acids. In DNA, the CDR3 is TGTGCCAGCAGCTTAGGGCAGGGAGGAGGAGAAAAACTGTTTTTT. It translates to CASSLGQGGGEKLFF.

This clonotype showed up just a few times. V is TRBV28 and J is TRBJ2-1, with 9 bases that match TRBD2. Trimming took 5 bases from V and 4 from J; bases not matched to a gene: 9. The CDR3 extends over 16 amino acids. Germline CDR1 reads MDHEN; CDR2 reads SYDVKM. The chain's CDR3 is CASSMTGTSPYNEQFF. The CDR3 DNA reads as TGTGCCAGCAGTATGACAGGGACTAGCCCTTACAATGAGCAGTTCTTC.

There are many counts of this clonotype. The chain employs TRBV5-1 and TRBJ2-5; a possible D gene is TRBD2 (6 bases). The V gene's germline CDR1 is SGHRS and CDR2 YFSETQ. V was trimmed by 5 bases and J by 1 base, leaving 9 bases between them. The CDR3 loop spans 13 amino acids. CDR3 amino acids: CASRGGSQETQYF. The CDR3 DNA follows: TGCGCCAGCAGGGGGGGATCCCAAGAGACCCAGTACTTC.

This clonotype was counted a few times. The chain's CDR3 is CASIEGNGGAQETQYF. The CDR3 DNA sequence: TGTGCCAGCATCGAGGGGAATGGCGGGGCCCAAGAGACCCAGTACTTC. The chain employs TRBV7-9 and TRBJ2-5, with D tentatively TRBD2 (6 bases). This CDR3 is 16 amino acids long. The V end was cut by 7 bases, the J end by 1 base, with 19 bases between. Germline-derived CDR1 and CDR2 are SEHNR and FQNEAQ (reference sequence).